This T cell receptor beta chain is drawn from a study of T cells after yellow fever vaccination. Using its own MiXCR run on the 5' RACE reads, TCRdb lists one record per CDR3 protein. The repertoire includes 200,000 to 250,000 distinct CDR3 sequences, under 3.5% of them detected once, and approximately 3% sits in the top ten. Germline trimming cut 3 bases from V and 10 bases from J; bases unmatched to any gene: 6. Germline V gene data show CDR1 as SGHTA and CDR2 as FQGNSA. This CDR3 is built from 13 residues. This clonotype occurred a few times. Material: CD4+ T cells sorted from PBMCs, obtained 10 days after the yellow fever booster vaccination. The rearrangement uses TRBV7-2 and TRBJ2-1; 7 nucleotides match TRBD2. This TCR was sampled from a man aged 18 to 35 who received the YFV17D yellow fever vaccine. The DNA for the CDR3 is TGTGCCAGCAGCTTGCGACTAGCTGGCGAGCAGTTCTTC. It codes for CASSLRLAGEQFF.